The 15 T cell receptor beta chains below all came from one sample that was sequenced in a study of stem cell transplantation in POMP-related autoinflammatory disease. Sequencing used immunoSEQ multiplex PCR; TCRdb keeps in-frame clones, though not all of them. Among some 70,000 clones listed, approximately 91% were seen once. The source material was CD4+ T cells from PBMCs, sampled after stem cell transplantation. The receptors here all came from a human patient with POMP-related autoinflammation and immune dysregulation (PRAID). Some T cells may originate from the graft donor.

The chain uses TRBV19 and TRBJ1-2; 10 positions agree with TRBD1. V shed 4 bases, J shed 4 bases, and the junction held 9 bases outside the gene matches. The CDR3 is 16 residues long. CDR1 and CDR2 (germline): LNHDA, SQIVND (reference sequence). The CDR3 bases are TGTGCCAGTAGTAAAGGGACAGGGGCGCTTGGCTATGGCTACACCTTC. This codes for CASSKGTGALGYGYTF.

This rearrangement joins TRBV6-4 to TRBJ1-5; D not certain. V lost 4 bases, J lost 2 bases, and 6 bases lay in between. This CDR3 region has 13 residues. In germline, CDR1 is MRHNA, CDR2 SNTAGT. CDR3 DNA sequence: TGTGCCAGCAGTGTAAATCGCAATCAGCCCCAGCATTTT. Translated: CASSVNRNQPQHF.

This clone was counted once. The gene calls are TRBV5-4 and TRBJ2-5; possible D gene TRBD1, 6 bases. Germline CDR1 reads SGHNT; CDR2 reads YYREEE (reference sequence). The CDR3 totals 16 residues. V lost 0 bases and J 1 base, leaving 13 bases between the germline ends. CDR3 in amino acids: CASSLGGQRTQETQYF. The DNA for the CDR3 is TGTGCCAGCAGCTTGGGTGGACAGCGGACCCAAGAGACCCAGTACTTC.

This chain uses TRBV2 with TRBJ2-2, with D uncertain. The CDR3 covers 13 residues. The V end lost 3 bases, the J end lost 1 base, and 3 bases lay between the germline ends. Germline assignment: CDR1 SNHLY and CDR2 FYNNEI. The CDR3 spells CASSEENTGELFF. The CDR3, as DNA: TGTGCCAGCAGTGAGGAGAACACCGGGGAGCTGTTTTTT. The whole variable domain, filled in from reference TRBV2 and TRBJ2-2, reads EPEVTQTPSHQVTQMGQEVILRCVPISNHLYFYWYRQILGQKVEFLVSFYNNEISEKSEIFDDQFSVERPDGSNFTLKIRSTKLEDSAMYFCASSEENTGELFFGEGSRLTVL.

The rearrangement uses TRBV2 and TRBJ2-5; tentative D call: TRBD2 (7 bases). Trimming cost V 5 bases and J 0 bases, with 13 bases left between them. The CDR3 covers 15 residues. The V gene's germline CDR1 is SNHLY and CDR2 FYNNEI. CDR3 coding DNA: TGTGCCAGCAGTTTACAGGGAGGGGACCAAGAGACCCAGTACTTC. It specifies CASSLQGGDQETQYF.

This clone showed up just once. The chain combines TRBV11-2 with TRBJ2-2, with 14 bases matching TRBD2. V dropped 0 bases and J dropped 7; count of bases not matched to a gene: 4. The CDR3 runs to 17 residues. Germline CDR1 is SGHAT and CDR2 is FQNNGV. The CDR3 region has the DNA TGTGCCAGCAGCTTAGAGTCCGGACTAGCGGGAGGCGGGGAGCTGTTTTTT. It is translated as CASSLESGLAGGGELFF.

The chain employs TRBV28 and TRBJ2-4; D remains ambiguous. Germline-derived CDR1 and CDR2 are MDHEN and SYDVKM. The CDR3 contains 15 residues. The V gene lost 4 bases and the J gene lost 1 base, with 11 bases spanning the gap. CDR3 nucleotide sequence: TGTGCCAGCAGTTCCGAAGACGGGGCCAAAAACATTCAGTACTTC. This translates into CASSSEDGAKNIQYF. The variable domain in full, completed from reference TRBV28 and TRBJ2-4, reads DVKVTQSSRYLVKRTGEKVFLECVQDMDHENMFWYRQDPGLGLRLIYFSYDVKMKEKGDIPEGYSVSREKKERFSLILESASTNQTSMYLCASSSEDGAKNIQYFGAGTRLSVL.

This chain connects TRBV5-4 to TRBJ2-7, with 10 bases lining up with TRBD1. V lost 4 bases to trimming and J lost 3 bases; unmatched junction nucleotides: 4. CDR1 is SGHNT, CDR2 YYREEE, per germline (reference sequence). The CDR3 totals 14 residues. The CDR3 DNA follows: TGTGCCAGCAGCGGCGGACAGGGGGTCTACGAGCAGTACTTC. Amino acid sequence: CASSGGQGVYEQYF.

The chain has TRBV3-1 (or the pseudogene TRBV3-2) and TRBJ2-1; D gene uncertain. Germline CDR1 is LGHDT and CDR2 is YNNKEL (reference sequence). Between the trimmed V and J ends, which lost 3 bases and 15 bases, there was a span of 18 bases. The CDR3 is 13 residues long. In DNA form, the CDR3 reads TGTGCCAGCAGCCAGGCCGTTACGTTTAGTCCGTTCTTC. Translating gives CASSQAVTFSPFF.

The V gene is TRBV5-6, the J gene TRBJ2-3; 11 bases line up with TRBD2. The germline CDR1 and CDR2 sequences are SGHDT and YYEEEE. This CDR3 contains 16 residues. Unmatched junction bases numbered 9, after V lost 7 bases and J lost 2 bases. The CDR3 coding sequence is TGTGCCAGCCTTAAGAGGACTAGCGGGTACACAGATACGCAGTATTTT. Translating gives CASLKRTSGYTDTQYF.

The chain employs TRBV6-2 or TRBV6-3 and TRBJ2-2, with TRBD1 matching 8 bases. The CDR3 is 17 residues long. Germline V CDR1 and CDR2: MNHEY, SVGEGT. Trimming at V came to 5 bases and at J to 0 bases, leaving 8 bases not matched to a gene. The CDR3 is CASSGWDRLTNTGELFF. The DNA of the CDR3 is TGTGCCAGCAGTGGCTGGGACAGGCTTACGAACACCGGGGAGCTGTTTTTT.

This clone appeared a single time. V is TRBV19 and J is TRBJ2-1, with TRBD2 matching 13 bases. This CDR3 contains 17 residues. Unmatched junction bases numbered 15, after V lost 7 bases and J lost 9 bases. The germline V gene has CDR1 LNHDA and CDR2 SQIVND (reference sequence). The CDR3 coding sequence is TGTGCCAGTAAGCGGACTAGCGGGAGCTGGGGTCTCGGTGAGCAGTTCTTC. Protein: CASKRTSGSWGLGEQFF.

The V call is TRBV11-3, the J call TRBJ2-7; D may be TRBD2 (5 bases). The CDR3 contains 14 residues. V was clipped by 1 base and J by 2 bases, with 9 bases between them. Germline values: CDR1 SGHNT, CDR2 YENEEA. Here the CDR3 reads CASSLGTGAYEQYF. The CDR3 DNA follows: TGTGCCAGCAGCTTAGGTACCGGGGCCTACGAGCAGTACTTC.

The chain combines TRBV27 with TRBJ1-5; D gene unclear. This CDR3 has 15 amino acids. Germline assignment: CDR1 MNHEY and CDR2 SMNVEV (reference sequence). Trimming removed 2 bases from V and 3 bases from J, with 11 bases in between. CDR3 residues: CASSLAWEPNQPQHF. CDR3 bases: TGTGCCAGCAGTTTAGCGTGGGAGCCCAATCAGCCCCAGCATTTT.

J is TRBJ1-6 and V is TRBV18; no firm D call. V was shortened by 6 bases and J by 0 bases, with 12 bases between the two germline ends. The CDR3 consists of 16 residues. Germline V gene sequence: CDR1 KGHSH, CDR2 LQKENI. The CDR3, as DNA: TGTGCCAGCTCTCGGGAGGGCGGCTCCTATAATTCACCCCTCCACTTT. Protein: CASSREGGSYNSPLHF.